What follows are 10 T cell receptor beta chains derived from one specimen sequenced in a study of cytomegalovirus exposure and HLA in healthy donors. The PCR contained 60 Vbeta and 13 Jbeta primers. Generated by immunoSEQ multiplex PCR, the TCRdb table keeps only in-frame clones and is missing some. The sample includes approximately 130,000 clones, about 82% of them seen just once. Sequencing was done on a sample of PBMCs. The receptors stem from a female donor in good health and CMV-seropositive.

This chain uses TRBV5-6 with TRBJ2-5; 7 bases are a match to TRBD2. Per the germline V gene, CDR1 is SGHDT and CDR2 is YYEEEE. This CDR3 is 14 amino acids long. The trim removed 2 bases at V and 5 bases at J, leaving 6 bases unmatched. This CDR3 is CASSFRLADETQYF. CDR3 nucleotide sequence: TGTGCCAGCAGCTTCCGCCTAGCGGATGAGACCCAGTACTTC. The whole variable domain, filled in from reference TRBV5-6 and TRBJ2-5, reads DAGVTQSPTHLIKTRGQQVTLRCSPKSGHDTVSWYQQALGQGPQFIFQYYEEEERQRGNFPDRFSGHQFPNYSSELNVNALLLGDSALYLCASSFRLADETQYFGPGTRLLVL.

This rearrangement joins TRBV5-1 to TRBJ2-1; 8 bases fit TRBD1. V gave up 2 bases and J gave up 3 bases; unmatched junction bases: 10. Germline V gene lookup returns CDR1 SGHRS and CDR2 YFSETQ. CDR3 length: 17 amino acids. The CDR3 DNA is TGCGCCAGCAGCTTATTAACCGGGACAGGCCACTACAATGAGCAGTTCTTC. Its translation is CASSLLTGTGHYNEQFF.

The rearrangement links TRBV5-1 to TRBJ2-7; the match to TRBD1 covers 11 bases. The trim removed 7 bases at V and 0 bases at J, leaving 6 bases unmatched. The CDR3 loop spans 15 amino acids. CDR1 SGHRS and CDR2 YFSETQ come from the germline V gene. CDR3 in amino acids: CASREGTGGSYEQYF. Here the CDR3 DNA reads TGCGCCAGCCGCGAGGGGACAGGGGGCTCCTACGAGCAGTACTTC.

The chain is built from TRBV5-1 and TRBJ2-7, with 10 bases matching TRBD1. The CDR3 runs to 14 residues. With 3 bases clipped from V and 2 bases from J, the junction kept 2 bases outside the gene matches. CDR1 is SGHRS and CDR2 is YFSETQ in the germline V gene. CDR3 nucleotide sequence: TGCGCCAGCAGCTCGGGACAGGGGACCTACGAGCAGTACTTC. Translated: CASSSGQGTYEQYF.

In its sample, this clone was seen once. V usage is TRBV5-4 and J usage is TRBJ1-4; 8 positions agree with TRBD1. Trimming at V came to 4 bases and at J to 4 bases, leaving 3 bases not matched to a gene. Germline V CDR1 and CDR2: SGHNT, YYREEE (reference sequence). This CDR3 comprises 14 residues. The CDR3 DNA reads TGTGCCAGCAGCCCCGACAGGGGTAATGAAAAACTGTTTTTT. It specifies CASSPDRGNEKLFF. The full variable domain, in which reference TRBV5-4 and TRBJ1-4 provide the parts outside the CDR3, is ETGVTQSPTHLIKTRGQQVTLRCSSQSGHNTVSWYQQALGQGPQFIFQYYREEENGRGNFPPRFSGLQFPNYSSELNVNALELDDSALYLCASSPDRGNEKLFFGSGTQLSVL.

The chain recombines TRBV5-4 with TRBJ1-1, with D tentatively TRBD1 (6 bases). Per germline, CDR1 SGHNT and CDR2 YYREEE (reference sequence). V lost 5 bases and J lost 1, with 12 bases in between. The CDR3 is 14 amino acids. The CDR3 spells CASRPPDRNTEAFF. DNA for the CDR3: TGTGCCAGCAGACCCCCGGACAGGAACACTGAAGCTTTCTTT.

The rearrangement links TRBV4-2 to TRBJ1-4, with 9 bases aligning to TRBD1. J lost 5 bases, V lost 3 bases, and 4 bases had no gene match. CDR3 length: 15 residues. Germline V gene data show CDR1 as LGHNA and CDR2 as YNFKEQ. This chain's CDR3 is CASSHGTGMNEKLFF. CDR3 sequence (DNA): TGTGCCAGCAGCCACGGGACAGGGATGAATGAAAAACTGTTTTTT.

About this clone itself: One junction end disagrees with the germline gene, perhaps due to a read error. The CDR3 region has the DNA TGTGCCAGCAGAGAAGGGGGCTCTAGGGGCTACACCTTC. Amino acids: CASREGGSRGYTF. This chain connects TRBV2 to TRBJ1-2, with 7 bases matching TRBD1. The CDR3 is 13 residues long. Per the germline V gene, CDR1 is SNHLY and CDR2 is FYNNEI.

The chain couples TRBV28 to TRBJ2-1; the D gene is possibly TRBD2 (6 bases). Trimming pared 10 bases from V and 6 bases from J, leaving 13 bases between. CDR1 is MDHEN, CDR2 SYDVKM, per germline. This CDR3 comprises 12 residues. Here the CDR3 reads CAIGTFSNEQFF. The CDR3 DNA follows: TGTGCCATCGGGACTTTCTCCAATGAGCAGTTCTTC.

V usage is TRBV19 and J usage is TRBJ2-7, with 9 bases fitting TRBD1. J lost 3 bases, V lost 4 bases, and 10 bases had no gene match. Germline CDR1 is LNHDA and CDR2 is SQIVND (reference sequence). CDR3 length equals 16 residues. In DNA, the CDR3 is TGTGCCAGTAGTACCCTAGGGGGACAGGGAAACTACGAGCAGTACTTC. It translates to CASSTLGGQGNYEQYF.